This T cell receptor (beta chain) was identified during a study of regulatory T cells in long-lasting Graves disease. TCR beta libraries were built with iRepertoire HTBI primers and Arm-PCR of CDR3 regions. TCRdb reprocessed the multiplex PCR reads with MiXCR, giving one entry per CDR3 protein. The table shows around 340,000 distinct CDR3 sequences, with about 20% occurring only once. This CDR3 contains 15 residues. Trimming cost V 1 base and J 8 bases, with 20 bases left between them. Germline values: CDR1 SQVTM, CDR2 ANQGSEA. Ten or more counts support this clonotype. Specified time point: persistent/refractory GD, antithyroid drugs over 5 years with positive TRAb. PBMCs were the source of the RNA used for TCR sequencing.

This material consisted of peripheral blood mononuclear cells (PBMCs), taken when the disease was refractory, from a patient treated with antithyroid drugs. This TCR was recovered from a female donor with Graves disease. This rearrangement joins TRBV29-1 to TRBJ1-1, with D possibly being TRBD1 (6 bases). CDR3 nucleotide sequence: TGCAGCGTTGAAGGCCCTGGGGGGCGCTGGGCCGAAGCTTTCTTT. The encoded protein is CSVEGPGGRWAEAFF.